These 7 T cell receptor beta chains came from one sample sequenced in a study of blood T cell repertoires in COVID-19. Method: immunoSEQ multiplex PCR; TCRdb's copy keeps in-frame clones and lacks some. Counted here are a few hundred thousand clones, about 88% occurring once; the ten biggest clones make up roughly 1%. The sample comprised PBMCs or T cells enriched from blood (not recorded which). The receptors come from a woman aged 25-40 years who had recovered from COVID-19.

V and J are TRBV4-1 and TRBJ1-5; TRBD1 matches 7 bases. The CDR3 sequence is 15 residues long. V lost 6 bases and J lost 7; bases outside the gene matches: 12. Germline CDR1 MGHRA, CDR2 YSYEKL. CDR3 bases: TGCGCCAGCAGTCCTTCGGAGGGGGCCCAGCAGCCCCAGCATTTT. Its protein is CASSPSEGAQQPQHF.

The CDR3 loop is CASSVDWSGGVGKNIQYF. DNA for the CDR3: TGTGCCAGCAGCGTAGATTGGAGTGGGGGGGTCGGCAAAAACATTCAGTACTTC. This chain joins TRBV9 and TRBJ2-4; 7 nucleotides align to TRBD2. Looked up from germline, CDR1 is SGDLS and CDR2 is YYNGEE. The CDR3 loop spans 18 amino acids. Unmatched junction bases numbered 12, after V lost 0 bases and J lost 3 bases.

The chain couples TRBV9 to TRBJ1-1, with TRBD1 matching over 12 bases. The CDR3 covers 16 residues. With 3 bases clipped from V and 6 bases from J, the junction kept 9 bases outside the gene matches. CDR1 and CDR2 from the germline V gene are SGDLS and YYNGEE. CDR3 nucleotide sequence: TGTGCCAGCAGCGCCGGGACAGGGGGCTTCGTCCCTGAAGCTTTCTTT. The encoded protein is CASSAGTGGFVPEAFF.

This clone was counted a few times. DNA of the CDR3: TGCGCCAGCAGTGAATTTCACAGGGGGAATGATCAGCCCCAGCATTTT. It specifies CASSEFHRGNDQPQHF. This chain connects TRBV10-2 to TRBJ1-5, with 8 bases identical to TRBD1. This CDR3 is built from 16 residues. V lost 3 bases, J lost 5 bases, and 9 bases stayed unmatched. Looked up from germline, CDR1 is WSHSY and CDR2 is SAAADI.

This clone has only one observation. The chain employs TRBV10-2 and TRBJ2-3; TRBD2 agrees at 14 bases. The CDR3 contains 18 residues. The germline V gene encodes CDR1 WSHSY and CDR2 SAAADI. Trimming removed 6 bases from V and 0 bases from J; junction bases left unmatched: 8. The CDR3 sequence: CASSDTGLAGGSTDTQYF. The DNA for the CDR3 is TGCGCCAGCAGCGACACCGGACTAGCGGGGGGCAGCACAGATACGCAGTATTTT.

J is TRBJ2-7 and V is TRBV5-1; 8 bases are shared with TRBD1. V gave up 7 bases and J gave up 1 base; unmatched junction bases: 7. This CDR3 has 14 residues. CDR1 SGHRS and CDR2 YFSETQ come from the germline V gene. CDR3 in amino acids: CASSGQGSSYEQYF. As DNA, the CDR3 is TGCGCCAGCTCCGGACAGGGATCGTCCTACGAGCAGTACTTC.

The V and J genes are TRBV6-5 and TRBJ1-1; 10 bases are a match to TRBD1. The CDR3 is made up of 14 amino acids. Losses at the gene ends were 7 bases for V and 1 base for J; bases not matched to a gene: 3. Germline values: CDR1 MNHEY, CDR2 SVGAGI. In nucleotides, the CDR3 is TGTGCCAGCAAAAGACAGGGGGCGAACACTGAAGCTTTCTTT. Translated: CASKRQGANTEAFF.